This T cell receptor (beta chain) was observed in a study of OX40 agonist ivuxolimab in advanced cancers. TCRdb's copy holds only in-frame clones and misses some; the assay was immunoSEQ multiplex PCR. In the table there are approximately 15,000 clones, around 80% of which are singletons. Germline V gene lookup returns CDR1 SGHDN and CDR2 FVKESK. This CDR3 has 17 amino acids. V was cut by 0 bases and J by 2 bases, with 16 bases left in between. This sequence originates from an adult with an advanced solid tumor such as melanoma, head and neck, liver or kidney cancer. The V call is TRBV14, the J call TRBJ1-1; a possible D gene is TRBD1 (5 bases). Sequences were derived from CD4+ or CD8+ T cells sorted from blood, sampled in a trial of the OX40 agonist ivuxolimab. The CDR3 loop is CASSQDQTAFGNTEAFF. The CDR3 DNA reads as TGTGCCAGCAGCCAAGATCAGACAGCCTTTGGAAACACTGAAGCTTTCTTT.